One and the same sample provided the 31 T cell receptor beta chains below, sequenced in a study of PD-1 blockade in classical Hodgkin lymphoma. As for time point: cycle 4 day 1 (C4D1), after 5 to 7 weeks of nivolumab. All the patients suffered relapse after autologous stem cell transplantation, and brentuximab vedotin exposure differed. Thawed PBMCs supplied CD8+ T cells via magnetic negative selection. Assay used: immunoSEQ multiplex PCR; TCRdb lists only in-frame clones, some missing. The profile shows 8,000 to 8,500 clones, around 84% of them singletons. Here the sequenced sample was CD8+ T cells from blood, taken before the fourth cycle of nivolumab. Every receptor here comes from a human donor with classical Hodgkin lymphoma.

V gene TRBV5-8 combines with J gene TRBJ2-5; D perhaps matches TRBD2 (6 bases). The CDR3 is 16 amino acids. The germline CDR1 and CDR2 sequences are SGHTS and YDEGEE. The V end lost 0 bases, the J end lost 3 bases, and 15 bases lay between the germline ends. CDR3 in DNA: TGTGCCAGCAGCTTGGCCGTCGGGATAGCGGAAGAGACCCAGTACTTC. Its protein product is CASSLAVGIAEETQYF.

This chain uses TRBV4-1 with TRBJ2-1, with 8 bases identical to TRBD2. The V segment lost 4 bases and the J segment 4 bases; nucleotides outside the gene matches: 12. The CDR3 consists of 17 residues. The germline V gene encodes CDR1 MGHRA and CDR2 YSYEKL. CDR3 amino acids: CASSPLVVGLAYNEQFF. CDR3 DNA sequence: TGCGCCAGCAGCCCTTTGGTGGTAGGACTAGCATACAATGAGCAGTTCTTC.

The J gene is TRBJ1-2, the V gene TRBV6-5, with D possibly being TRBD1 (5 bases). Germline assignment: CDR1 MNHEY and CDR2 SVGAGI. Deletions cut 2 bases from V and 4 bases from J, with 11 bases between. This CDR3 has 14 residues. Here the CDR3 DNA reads TGTGCCAGCAGTTACGGGGACGGAATCTATGGCTACACCTTC. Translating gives CASSYGDGIYGYTF.

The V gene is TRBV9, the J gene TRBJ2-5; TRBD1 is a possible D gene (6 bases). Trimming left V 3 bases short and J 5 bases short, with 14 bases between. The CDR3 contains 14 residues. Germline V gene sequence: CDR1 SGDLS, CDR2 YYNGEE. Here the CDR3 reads CASSATGWGETQYF. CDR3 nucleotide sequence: TGTGCCAGCAGCGCCACAGGGTGGGGGGAGACCCAGTACTTC.

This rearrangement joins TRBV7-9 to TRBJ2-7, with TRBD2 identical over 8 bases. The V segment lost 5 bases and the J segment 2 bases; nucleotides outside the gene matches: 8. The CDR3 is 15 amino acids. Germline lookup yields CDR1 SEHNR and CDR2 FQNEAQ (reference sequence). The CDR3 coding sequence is TGTGCCAGCAGCCGAACCGGGACTAGTACCTACGAGCAGTACTTC. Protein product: CASSRTGTSTYEQYF.

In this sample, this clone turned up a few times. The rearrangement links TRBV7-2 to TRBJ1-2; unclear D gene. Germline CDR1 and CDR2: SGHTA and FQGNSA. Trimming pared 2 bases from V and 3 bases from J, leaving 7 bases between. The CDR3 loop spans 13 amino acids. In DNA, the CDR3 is TGTGCCAGCAGCTTAACGGCAGACTATGGCTACACCTTC. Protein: CASSLTADYGYTF. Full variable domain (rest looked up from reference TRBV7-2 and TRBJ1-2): GAGVSQSPSNKVTEKGKDVELRCDPISGHTALYWYRQSLGQGLEFLIYFQGNSAPDKSGLPSDRFSAERTGGSVSTLTIQRTQQEDSAVYLCASSLTADYGYTFGSGTRLTVV.

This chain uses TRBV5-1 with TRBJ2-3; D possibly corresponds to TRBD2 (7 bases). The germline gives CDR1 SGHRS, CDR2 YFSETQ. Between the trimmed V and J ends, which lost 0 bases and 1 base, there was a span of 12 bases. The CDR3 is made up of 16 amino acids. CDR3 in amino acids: CASSLVGGPGTDTQYF. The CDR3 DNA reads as TGCGCCAGCAGCTTGGTGGGGGGGCCCGGCACAGATACGCAGTATTTT.

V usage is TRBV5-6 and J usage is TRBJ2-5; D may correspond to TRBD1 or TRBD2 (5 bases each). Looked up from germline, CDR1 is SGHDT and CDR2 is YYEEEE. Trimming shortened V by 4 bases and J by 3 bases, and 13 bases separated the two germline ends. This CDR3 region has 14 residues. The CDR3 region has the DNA TGTGCCAGCAGCCCGGGGACCTGGGAAGAGACCCAGTACTTC. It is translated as CASSPGTWEETQYF.

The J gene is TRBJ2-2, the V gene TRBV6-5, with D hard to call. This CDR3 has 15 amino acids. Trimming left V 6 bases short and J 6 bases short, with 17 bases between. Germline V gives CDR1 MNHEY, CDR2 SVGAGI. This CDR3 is CASRGFLNTAGELFF. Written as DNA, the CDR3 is TGTGCCAGCAGAGGATTCCTGAATACAGCCGGGGAGCTGTTTTTT.

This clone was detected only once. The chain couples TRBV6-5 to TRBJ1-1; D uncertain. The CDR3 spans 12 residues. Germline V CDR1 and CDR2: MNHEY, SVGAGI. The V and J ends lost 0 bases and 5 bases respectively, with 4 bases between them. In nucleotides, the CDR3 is TGTGCCAGCAGTTACTCTCCTACTGAAGCTTTCTTT. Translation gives CASSYSPTEAFF.

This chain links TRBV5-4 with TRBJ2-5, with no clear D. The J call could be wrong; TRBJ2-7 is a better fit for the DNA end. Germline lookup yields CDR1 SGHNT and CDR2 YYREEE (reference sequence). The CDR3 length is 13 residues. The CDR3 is CASSVGVPYEQYF. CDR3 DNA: TGTGCCAGCAGCGTCGGAGTACCCTACGAGCAGTACTTC.

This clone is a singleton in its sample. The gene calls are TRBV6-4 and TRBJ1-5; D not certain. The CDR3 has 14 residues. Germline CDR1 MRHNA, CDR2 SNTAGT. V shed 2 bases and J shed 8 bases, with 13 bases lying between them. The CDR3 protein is CASSDHGLFEPQHF. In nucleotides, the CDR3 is TGTGCCAGCAGTGACCACGGTTTGTTTGAGCCCCAGCATTTT.

The chain's CDR3 is CSVIGRSSYEQYF. CDR3 sequence (DNA): TGCAGCGTCATCGGGCGGAGCTCCTACGAGCAGTACTTC. The chain has TRBV29-1 and TRBJ2-7; D not certain. The CDR3 is made up of 13 amino acids. Germline CDR1 reads SQVTM; CDR2 reads ANQGSEA. V was trimmed by 6 bases and J by 0 bases, leaving 12 bases between them.

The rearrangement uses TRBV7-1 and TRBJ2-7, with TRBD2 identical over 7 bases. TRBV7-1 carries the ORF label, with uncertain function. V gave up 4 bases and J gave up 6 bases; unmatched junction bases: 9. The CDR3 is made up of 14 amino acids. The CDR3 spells CASSLKTSRIEQYF. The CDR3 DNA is TGTGCCAGCAGCTTAAAGACTAGCCGGATCGAGCAGTACTTC.

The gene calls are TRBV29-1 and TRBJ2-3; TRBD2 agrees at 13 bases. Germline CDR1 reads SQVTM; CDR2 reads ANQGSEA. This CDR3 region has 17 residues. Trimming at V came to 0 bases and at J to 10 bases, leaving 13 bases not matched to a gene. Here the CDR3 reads CSVEDPLTGLAGVSQYF. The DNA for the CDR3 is TGCAGCGTTGAAGATCCCCTGACCGGACTAGCGGGGGTGTCGCAGTATTTT.

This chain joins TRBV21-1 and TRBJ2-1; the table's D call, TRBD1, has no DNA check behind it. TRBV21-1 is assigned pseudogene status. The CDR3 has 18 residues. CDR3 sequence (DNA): TGTGCCAGCAGCAAGTCACCCGAGACAGGGGGCCTTTTCGATGAGCAGTTCTTC. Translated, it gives CASSKSPETGGLFDEQFF.

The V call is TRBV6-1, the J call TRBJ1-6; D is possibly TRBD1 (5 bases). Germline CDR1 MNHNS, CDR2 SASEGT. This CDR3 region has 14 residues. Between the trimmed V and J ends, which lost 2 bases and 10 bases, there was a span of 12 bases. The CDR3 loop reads CASSESFGGSPLHF. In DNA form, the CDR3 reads TGTGCCAGCAGTGAATCGTTCGGGGGGTCACCCCTCCACTTT.

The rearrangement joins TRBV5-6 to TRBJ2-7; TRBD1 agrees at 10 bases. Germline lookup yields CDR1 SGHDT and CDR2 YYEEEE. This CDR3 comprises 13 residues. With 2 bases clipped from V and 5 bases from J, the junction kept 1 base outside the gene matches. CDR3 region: CASSFGTGDEQYF. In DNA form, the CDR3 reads TGTGCCAGCAGCTTCGGGACAGGGGACGAGCAGTACTTC.

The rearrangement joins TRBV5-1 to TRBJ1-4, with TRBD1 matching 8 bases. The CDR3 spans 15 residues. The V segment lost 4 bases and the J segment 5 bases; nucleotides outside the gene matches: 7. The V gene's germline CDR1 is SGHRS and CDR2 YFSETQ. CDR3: CASSLQGAGNEKLFF. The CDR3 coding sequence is TGCGCCAGCAGCCTCCAGGGGGCTGGAAATGAAAAACTGTTTTTT.

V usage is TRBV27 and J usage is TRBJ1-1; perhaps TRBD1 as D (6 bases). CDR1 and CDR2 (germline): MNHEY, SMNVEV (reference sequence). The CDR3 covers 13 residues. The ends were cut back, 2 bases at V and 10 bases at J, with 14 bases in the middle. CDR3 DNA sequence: TGTGCCAGCAGTTTAAACAGGGTCGGAGGAGCTTTCTTT. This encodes CASSLNRVGGAFF.

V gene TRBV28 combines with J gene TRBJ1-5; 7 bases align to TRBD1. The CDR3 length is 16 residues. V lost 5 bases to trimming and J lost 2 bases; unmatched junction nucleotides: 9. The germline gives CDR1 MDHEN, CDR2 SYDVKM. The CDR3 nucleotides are TGTGCCAGCAGTAACGACCAGGGGGGGGGCAATCAGCCCCAGCATTTT. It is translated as CASSNDQGGGNQPQHF.

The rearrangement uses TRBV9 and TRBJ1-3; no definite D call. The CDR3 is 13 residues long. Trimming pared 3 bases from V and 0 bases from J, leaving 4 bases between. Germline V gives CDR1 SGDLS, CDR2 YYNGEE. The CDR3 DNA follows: TGTGCCAGCAGCGACAGCTCTGGAAACACCATATATTTT. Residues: CASSDSSGNTIYF.

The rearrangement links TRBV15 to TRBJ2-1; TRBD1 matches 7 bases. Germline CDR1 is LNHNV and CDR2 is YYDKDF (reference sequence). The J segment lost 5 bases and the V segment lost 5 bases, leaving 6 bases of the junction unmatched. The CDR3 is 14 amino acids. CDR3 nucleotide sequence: TGTGCCACCAGCCCCGCTACAGGGGACAATGAGCAGTTCTTC. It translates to CATSPATGDNEQFF.

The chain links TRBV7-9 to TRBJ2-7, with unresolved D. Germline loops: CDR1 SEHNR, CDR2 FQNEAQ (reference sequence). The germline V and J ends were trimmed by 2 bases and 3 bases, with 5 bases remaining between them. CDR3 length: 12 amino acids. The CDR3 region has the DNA TGTGCCAGCAGCTTATCGAGCTACGAGCAGTACTTC. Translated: CASSLSSYEQYF.

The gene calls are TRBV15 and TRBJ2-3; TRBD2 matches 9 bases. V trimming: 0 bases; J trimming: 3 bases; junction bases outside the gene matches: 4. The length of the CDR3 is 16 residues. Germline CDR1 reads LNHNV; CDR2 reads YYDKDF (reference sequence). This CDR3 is CATSRDASGTTDTQYF. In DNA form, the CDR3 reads TGTGCCACCAGCAGAGATGCTAGCGGGACAACAGATACGCAGTATTTT. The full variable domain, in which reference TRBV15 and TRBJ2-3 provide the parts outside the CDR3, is DAMVIQNPRYQVTQFGKPVTLSCSQTLNHNVMYWYQQKSSQAPKLLFHYYDKDFNNEADTPDNFQSRRPNTSFCFLDIRSPGLGDTAMYLCATSRDASGTTDTQYFGPGTRLTVL.

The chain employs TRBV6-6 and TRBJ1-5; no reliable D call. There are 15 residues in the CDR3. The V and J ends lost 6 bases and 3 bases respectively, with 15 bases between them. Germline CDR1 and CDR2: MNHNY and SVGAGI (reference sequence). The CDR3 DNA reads TGTGCCAGCAGGATTTCGGACGGATCCAATCAGCCCCAGCATTTT. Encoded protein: CASRISDGSNQPQHF.

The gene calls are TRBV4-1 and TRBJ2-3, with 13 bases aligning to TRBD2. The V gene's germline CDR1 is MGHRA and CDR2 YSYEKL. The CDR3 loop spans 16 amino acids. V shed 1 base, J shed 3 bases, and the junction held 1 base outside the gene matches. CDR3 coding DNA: TGCGCCAGCAGCCAAGGGACTAGCGGGGGTACAGATACGCAGTATTTT. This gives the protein CASSQGTSGGTDTQYF.

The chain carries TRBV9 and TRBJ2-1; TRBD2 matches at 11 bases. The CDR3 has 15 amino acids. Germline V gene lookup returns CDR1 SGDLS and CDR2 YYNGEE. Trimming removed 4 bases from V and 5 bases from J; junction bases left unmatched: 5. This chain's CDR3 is CASSPRLAGHNEQFF. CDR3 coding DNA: TGTGCCAGCAGCCCTCGACTAGCGGGGCACAATGAGCAGTTCTTC.

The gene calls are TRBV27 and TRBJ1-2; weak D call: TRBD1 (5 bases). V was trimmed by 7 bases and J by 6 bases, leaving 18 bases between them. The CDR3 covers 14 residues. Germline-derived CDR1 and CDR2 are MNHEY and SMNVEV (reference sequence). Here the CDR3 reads CASTTGRGVHGYTF. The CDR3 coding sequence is TGTGCCAGCACCACCGGGAGGGGAGTTCATGGCTACACCTTC.

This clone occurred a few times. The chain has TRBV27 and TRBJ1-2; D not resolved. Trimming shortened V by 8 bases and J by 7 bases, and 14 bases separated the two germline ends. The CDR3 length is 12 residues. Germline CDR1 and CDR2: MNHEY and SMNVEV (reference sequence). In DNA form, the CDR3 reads TGTGCCAGCGGATTGGAAGGCGGTGGCTACACCTTC. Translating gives CASGLEGGGYTF.

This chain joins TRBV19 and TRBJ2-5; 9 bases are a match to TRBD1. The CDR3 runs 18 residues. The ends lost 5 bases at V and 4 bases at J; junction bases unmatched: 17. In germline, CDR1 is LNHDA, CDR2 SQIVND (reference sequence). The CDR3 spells CASSRYSATGGGGETQYF. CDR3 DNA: TGTGCCAGTAGTCGTTACAGCGCAACAGGGGGCGGAGGAGAGACCCAGTACTTC.